The sequence of this TCR beta chain was determined in a study of blood T cell repertoires in COVID-19. Study background: Sites across the United States, Italy and Spain contributed samples from acute and convalescent COVID-19. The analysed material was cDNA or gDNA that came from T cells, B-cell-depleted T cells, or PBMCs.

TCRdb keeps only in-frame clones here, not all; method: immunoSEQ multiplex PCR. The sample holds more than 70,000 clones, 85% to 95% seen once. This CDR3 spans 17 amino acids. Looked up from germline, CDR1 is SQVTM and CDR2 is ANQGSEA. J gave up 0 bases and V 0 bases, and 5 bases lay outside the gene matches. This chain uses TRBV29-1 with TRBJ2-3; 11 positions agree with TRBD2. The sequence derives from a woman aged 50 to 65 in a cohort sampled during active COVID-19. The sample was peripheral blood. The chain's CDR3 is CSVEDPTSGTSTDTQYF. As DNA, the CDR3 is TGCAGCGTTGAAGACCCGACTAGCGGGACTAGCACAGATACGCAGTATTTT.